Below, 9 T cell receptor beta chains from the same sample are listed, as sequenced in a study of cytomegalovirus exposure and HLA in healthy donors. The primer mix had 60 Vbeta and 13 Jbeta primers. Assay used: immunoSEQ multiplex PCR; TCRdb lists only in-frame clones, some missing. The sample shows roughly 190,000 clones, 80% to 85% of them seen only once. Sample: PBMCs. These receptors were obtained from a woman in her 40s in good health and CMV-seronegative.

The CDR3 sequence is CATSRGWLAGGPDTQYF. The CDR3 DNA follows: TGTGCCACCAGCAGGGGATGGTTAGCGGGAGGGCCAGATACGCAGTATTTT. The chain links TRBV15 to TRBJ2-3; 11 bases map to TRBD2. The V and J ends lost 3 bases and 4 bases, in that order; junction bases with no gene match: 9. Germline V gene sequence: CDR1 LNHNV, CDR2 YYDKDF (reference sequence). The CDR3 has 17 residues.

J is TRBJ2-1 and V is TRBV7-2; weak D call: TRBD2 (5 bases). This CDR3 spans 15 amino acids. Germline CDR1 SGHTA, CDR2 FQGNSA. V was shortened by 3 bases and J by 9 bases, with 18 bases between the two germline ends. The CDR3 sequence is CASSFGLAGRGEQFF. The CDR3 region has the DNA TGTGCCAGCAGCTTCGGACTGGCAGGCCGGGGTGAGCAGTTCTTC.

This chain uses TRBV18 with TRBJ2-1; possible D gene TRBD2, 6 bases. Germline-derived CDR1 and CDR2 are KGHSH and LQKENI. V was pared by 3 bases and J by 7 bases, with 10 bases between. The CDR3 covers 13 residues. For the CDR3, the DNA is TGTGCCAGCTCACCCCCGGGGGTTAATGAGCAGTTCTTC. Translated, it gives CASSPPGVNEQFF.

To note about this clone: The junction departs from germline at one end; a sequencing error may be responsible. The J gene is TRBJ1-2, the V gene TRBV7-2, with a possible D match to TRBD1 (5 bases). Germline lookup yields CDR1 SGHTA and CDR2 FQGNSA. This CDR3 has 13 amino acids. The CDR3 is CASSLEGLFGSRF. CDR3 sequence (DNA): TGTGCCAGCAGCTTGGAGGGGTTGTTCGGGAGCAGGTTC.

The chain couples TRBV18 to TRBJ2-7, with 8 bases identical to TRBD1. The germline gives CDR1 KGHSH, CDR2 LQKENI. J was trimmed by 2 bases and V by 5 bases; bases with no gene match: 8. The CDR3 is 15 residues long. DNA of the CDR3: TGTGCCAGCTCAAGATCCGGGACAGGCGCCTACGAGCAGTACGTC. It specifies CASSRSGTGAYEQYV.

The chain uses TRBV6-1 and TRBJ2-1; 9 nucleotides line up with TRBD1. CDR1 is MNHNS and CDR2 is SASEGT in the germline V gene. The CDR3 spans 15 residues. V dropped 5 bases and J dropped 3; count of bases not matched to a gene: 5. Here the CDR3 DNA reads TGTGCCAGCAGTATCGGGACAGGGCACTACAATGAGCAGTTCTTC. Amino acids: CASSIGTGHYNEQFF.

The chain recombines TRBV21-1 with TRBJ2-7; TRBD2 reflects the table's D call only, with no check against the DNA. TRBV21-1 counts as a pseudogene. The CDR3 has 17 residues. The CDR3 region is CASNKRTSGRVTYEQYV. As DNA, the CDR3 is TGTGCCAGCAACAAACGGACTAGCGGGAGGGTGACCTACGAGCAGTACGTC.

The sample holds a few counts of this clone. This rearrangement joins TRBV5-1 to TRBJ2-3; 9 bases fit TRBD1. The germline V gene encodes CDR1 SGHRS and CDR2 YFSETQ. The CDR3 length is 14 residues. V trimming: 9 bases; J trimming: 4 bases; junction bases outside the gene matches: 9. CDR3 region: CATLPGQGSDTQYF. The CDR3 nucleotides are TGCGCCACCTTACCGGGACAGGGATCAGATACGCAGTATTTT.

V and J are TRBV6-4 and TRBJ2-2; 7 bases match TRBD1. CDR1 is MRHNA and CDR2 is SNTAGT in the germline V gene. The CDR3 runs to 16 residues. Germline trimming cut 4 bases from V and 0 bases from J; bases unmatched to any gene: 5. The DNA for the CDR3 is TGTGCCAGCAGTGCGGTGCAGGGGGCGAACACCGGGGAGCTGTTTTTT. This gives the protein CASSAVQGANTGELFF.